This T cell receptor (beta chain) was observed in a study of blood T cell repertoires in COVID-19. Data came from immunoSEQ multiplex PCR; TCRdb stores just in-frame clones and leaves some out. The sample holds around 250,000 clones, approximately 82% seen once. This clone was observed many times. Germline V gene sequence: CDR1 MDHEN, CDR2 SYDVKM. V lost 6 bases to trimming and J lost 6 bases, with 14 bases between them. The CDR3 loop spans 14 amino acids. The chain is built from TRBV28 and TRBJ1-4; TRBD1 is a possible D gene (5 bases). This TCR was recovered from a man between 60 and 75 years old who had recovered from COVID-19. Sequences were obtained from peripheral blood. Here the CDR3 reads CASSTRRGDEKLFF. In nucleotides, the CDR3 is TGTGCCAGCAGCACCCGCCGGGGGGATGAAAAACTGTTTTTT.